This TCR beta chain stems from a study of OX40 agonist ivuxolimab in advanced cancers. Study findings and constraints: Antigens targeted by the expanded peripheral T cells were not determined.

Prior autoimmune disease or systemic immunosuppression barred patients. This CDR3 has 14 amino acids. Germline CDR1 is SGHRS and CDR2 is YFSETQ. J lost 1 base, V lost 7 bases, and 6 bases had no gene match. Concerning this clone: Its antigen is not identified.

Produced via immunoSEQ multiplex PCR; TCRdb's table is partial and in-frame only. The sample yields about 120,000 clones, 75% to 90% seen once. The sample consisted of CD4+ or CD8+ T cells sorted from blood, taken in a trial of the OX40 agonist ivuxolimab. The source of this sequence is an adult with an advanced solid tumor such as melanoma, head and neck, liver or kidney cancer. J is TRBJ2-3 and V is TRBV5-1; 7 positions match TRBD1. This chain's CDR3 is CASGVQGGTDTQYF. The DNA for the CDR3 is TGCGCCAGCGGGGTCCAGGGGGGCACAGATACGCAGTATTTT. Full variable domain (remainder filled in from reference TRBV5-1 and TRBJ2-3): KAGVTQTPRYLIKTRGQQVTLSCSPISGHRSVSWYQQTPGQGLQFLFEYFSETQRNKGNFPGRFSGRQFSNSRSEMNVSTLELGDSALYLCASGVQGGTDTQYFGPGTRLTVL.